The 2 T cell receptor beta chains given below trace back to one sample, sequenced in a study of CD8+ T cells in alopecia areata. RNA was isolated and reverse transcribed to cDNA, the sequencing template. The assay was immunoSEQ multiplex PCR, and TCRdb's table has in-frame clones only and misses some. The sample has about 250,000 clones, 67% seen once. Specimen: CD4+ T cells sorted from blood, collected at week 0. Receptors were obtained from a human donor with alopecia areata.

The V gene is TRBV5-1, the J gene TRBJ2-5, with no clear D. V lost 4 bases and J lost 5, with 12 bases in between. This CDR3 contains 13 residues. Looked up from germline, CDR1 is SGHRS and CDR2 is YFSETQ. The CDR3 nucleotides read TGCGCCAGCAGCCCAGTCCCTCGGGAGACCCAGTACTTC. It translates to CASSPVPRETQYF. Full variable domain (remainder filled in from reference TRBV5-1 and TRBJ2-5): KAGVTQTPRYLIKTRGQQVTLSCSPISGHRSVSWYQQTPGQGLQFLFEYFSETQRNKGNFPGRFSGRQFSNSRSEMNVSTLELGDSALYLCASSPVPRETQYFGPGTRLLVL.

A word on this clone: Distinct nucleotide sequences in the sample also encode this CDR3. V gene TRBV29-1 combines with J gene TRBJ2-5, with 7 bases matching TRBD2. The CDR3 consists of 11 residues. Trimming cost V 6 bases and J 5 bases; bases outside gene matches: 3. Germline CDR1 is SQVTM and CDR2 is ANQGSEA. For the CDR3, the DNA is TGCAGCGTAGTGGGAGGGGAGACCCAGTACTTC. Translated, it gives CSVVGGETQYF.